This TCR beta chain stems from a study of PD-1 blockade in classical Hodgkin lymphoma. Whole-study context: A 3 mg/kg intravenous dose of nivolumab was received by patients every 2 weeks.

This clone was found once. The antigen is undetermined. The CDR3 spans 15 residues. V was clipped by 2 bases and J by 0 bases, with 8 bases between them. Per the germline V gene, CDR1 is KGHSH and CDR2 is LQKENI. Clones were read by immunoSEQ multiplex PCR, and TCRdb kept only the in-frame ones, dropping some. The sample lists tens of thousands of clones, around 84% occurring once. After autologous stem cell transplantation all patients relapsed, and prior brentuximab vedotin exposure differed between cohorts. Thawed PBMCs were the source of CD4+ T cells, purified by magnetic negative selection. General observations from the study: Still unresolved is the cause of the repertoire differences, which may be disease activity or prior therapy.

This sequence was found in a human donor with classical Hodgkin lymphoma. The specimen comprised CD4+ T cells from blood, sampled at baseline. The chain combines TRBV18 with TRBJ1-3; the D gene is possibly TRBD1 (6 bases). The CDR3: CASSPGGGSGNTIYF. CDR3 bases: TGTGCCAGCTCACCAGGAGGGGGCTCTGGAAACACCATATATTTT.